The 30 T cell receptor beta chains in this list originate from one sample, sequenced in a study of identical twins' blood T cells. TCRdb redid the calling of the 5' RACE reads with MiXCR, one entry per CDR3 protein. The profile shows 350,000 to 400,000 distinct CDR3 sequences, about 28% of them singletons. Specimen: PBMCs. The receptor source for this set is a woman aged 18 to 55 in good health.

V usage is TRBV29-1 and J usage is TRBJ1-2, with unresolved D. The CDR3 covers 14 residues. The germline V and J ends were trimmed by 4 bases and 0 bases, with 12 bases remaining between them. CDR1 SQVTM and CDR2 ANQGSEA come from the germline V gene. DNA for the CDR3: TGCAGCGTTGCCATCGCTCCTCCTAACTATGGCTACACCTTC. This translates into CSVAIAPPNYGYTF.

A word on this clonotype: A much larger clone lies a single base off, so this may be a read error. The V and J genes are TRBV5-6 and TRBJ1-1; D perhaps matches TRBD1 (6 bases). CDR1 is SGHDT, CDR2 YYEEEE, per germline. The CDR3 contains 12 residues. The CDR3 coding sequence is TGTGCCAGCAGCCAGGGGTCCACTGATGCTTTCTTT. Translation: CASSQGSTDAFF.

This clonotype showed up just a few times. The chain is built from TRBV12-3 or TRBV12-4 and TRBJ2-1, with 10 bases identical to TRBD2. The CDR3 runs to 17 residues. The J segment lost 6 bases and the V segment lost 2 bases, leaving 10 bases of the junction unmatched. The CDR3: CASSLKGLAGAGNEQFF. The CDR3 DNA reads as TGTGCCAGCAGTTTAAAGGGGCTAGCGGGAGCTGGCAATGAGCAGTTCTTC.

The V and J genes are TRBV19 and TRBJ1-2; TRBD1 matches at 7 bases. The V and J ends lost 8 bases and 3 bases, in that order; junction bases with no gene match: 3. CDR1 LNHDA and CDR2 SQIVND come from the germline V gene (reference sequence). The CDR3 consists of 12 residues. CDR3 coding DNA: TGTGCCAGTCAGACAGGGCACTATGGCTACACCTTC. This codes for CASQTGHYGYTF. The entire variable domain, with the rest obtained from reference TRBV19 and TRBJ1-2, is as follows: DGGITQSPKYLFRKEGQNVTLSCEQNLNHDAMYWYRQDPGQGLRLIYYSQIVNDFQKGDIAEGYSVSREKKESFPLTVTSAQKNPTAFYLCASQTGHYGYTFGSGTRLTVV.

A few counts support this clonotype. This chain links TRBV5-1 with TRBJ2-1, with 8 positions matching TRBD2. The germline V gene encodes CDR1 SGHRS and CDR2 YFSETQ. The CDR3 runs 14 residues. The trim removed 3 bases at V and 4 bases at J, leaving 3 bases unmatched. DNA of the CDR3: TGCGCCAGCAGCTCCAGCGGGGGTTACAATGAGCAGTTCTTC. Amino acid sequence: CASSSSGGYNEQFF.

The chain is built from TRBV7-9 and TRBJ2-1; maybe TRBD2 (6 bases). V lost 5 bases, J lost 8 bases, and 13 bases lay in between. The CDR3 has 13 amino acids. Looked up from germline, CDR1 is SEHNR and CDR2 is FQNEAQ (reference sequence). CDR3 residues: CASSPRGSDEQFF. In DNA, the CDR3 is TGTGCCAGCAGCCCCCGGGGGAGCGATGAGCAGTTCTTC.

Only a few counts were recorded for this clonotype. The chain is built from TRBV2 and TRBJ2-7; D remains unclear. Trimming pared 3 bases from V and 2 bases from J, leaving 14 bases between. The CDR3 is made up of 15 amino acids. The V gene's germline CDR1 is SNHLY and CDR2 FYNNEI. CDR3 sequence: CASSEILRATYEQYF. The CDR3 DNA sequence: TGTGCCAGCAGTGAGATACTGAGAGCCACCTACGAGCAGTACTTC.

This clonotype was seen only a few times. The chain joins TRBV2 to TRBJ1-1; D is undetermined. Germline CDR1 reads SNHLY; CDR2 reads FYNNEI. V was cut by 5 bases and J by 1 base, with 11 bases left in between. This CDR3 has 14 amino acids. CDR3 loop: CASSTSGWNTEAFF. In DNA form, the CDR3 reads TGTGCCAGCAGTACCTCGGGGTGGAACACTGAAGCTTTCTTT.

Concerning this clonotype itself: Without the conserved terminal phenylalanine or tryptophan, this CDR3 likely stems from a read error. The CDR3 DNA is TGTGCCAGCCAAGGGACAGGGTTCAATGAGCAGTTCCTC. Translation gives CASQGTGFNEQFL. The chain recombines TRBV10-3 with TRBJ2-1; TRBD1 agrees at 9 bases. The V gene's germline CDR1 is ENHRY and CDR2 SYGVKD. This CDR3 comprises 13 residues. After removal of 10 bases from V and 6 bases from J, the junction contained 7 bases not matched to a gene.

The sample holds a few counts of this clonotype. The CDR3 bases are TGTGCCAGCAGTTTTTCACAGGGGGCGACCTTCTATGGCTACACCTTC. It is translated as CASSFSQGATFYGYTF. The chain uses TRBV27 and TRBJ1-2; 9 bases line up with TRBD1. Unmatched junction bases numbered 9, after V lost 3 bases and J lost 4 bases. Germline V gene sequence: CDR1 MNHEY, CDR2 SMNVEV (reference sequence). CDR3 length equals 16 residues.

In this sample, this clonotype turned up many times. The chain joins TRBV2 to TRBJ1-5; 7 bases fit TRBD1. CDR1 SNHLY and CDR2 FYNNEI come from the germline V gene. CDR3 size: 14 residues. The trim removed 7 bases at V and 3 bases at J, leaving 6 bases unmatched. The CDR3 region is CASKGDSSNQPQHF. CDR3 sequence (DNA): TGTGCCAGCAAGGGGGACAGTTCCAATCAGCCCCAGCATTTT.

Comments on this clonotype: A much larger clone differs from this one at a single base, so this may be a read error. The rearrangement uses TRBV29-1 and TRBJ1-3; no reliable D call. CDR1 is SQVTM and CDR2 is ANQGSEA in the germline V gene. The CDR3 length is 11 residues. CDR3 DNA: TGCAGCGGAGGTTTCGGAAACACCAGATATTTT. Translated, it gives CSGGFGNTRYF.

This chain links TRBV10-3 with TRBJ2-5; D gene unclear. The germline CDR1 and CDR2 sequences are ENHRY and SYGVKD. V lost 7 bases and J 2 bases, leaving 14 bases between the germline ends. The CDR3 runs 14 residues. The CDR3 reads CAIKSSDQQETQYF. The CDR3, as DNA: TGTGCCATCAAGAGCAGCGACCAACAAGAGACCCAGTACTTC.

The table lists this clonotype with a few counts. The chain uses TRBV7-9 and TRBJ1-5; 8 bases line up with TRBD1. This CDR3 spans 16 amino acids. The germline V gene encodes CDR1 SEHNR and CDR2 FQNEAQ (reference sequence). Trimming removed 0 bases from V and 3 bases from J; junction bases left unmatched: 4. This chain's CDR3 is CASSLASGGNNQPQHF. The DNA for the CDR3 is TGTGCCAGCAGCTTAGCTTCAGGGGGCAACAATCAGCCCCAGCATTTT.

As for this clonotype: This may be a read error: a much more frequent sequence differs by one nucleotide. The rearrangement uses TRBV9 and TRBJ1-1; 8 bases align to TRBD1. Germline-derived CDR1 and CDR2 are SGDLS and YYNGEE. The trim removed 4 bases at V and 3 bases at J, leaving 8 bases unmatched. The CDR3 is 15 amino acids. CDR3 DNA sequence: TGTGCCAGCAGCCCTTCAGGGGGCCAGGACACTGAAGCTTTCTTT. This sequence encodes CASSPSGGQDTEAFF.

This chain joins TRBV12-3 or TRBV12-4 and TRBJ2-7, with 8 bases matching TRBD2. The V gene end was trimmed by 8 bases and the J gene end by 5 bases; junction bases not matched to a gene: 11. The CDR3 is made up of 14 amino acids. For the CDR3, the DNA is TGTGCCAGCGGATTCCGGGAGGGCGGAAACGAGCAGTACTTC. Translation gives CASGFREGGNEQYF.

The V and J genes are TRBV7-2 and TRBJ1-1, with D hard to call. The CDR3 length is 13 residues. With 1 base removed from V and 7 bases from J, the gap between germline ends came to 10 bases. CDR1 and CDR2 from the germline V gene are SGHTA and FQGNSA. The CDR3 loop reads CASSLERSYEAFF. Written as DNA, the CDR3 is TGTGCCAGCAGCTTAGAGAGAAGTTATGAAGCTTTCTTT.

The J gene is TRBJ2-7, the V gene TRBV29-1; D not certain. V shed 8 bases and J shed 6 bases, with 17 bases lying between them. There are 12 residues in the CDR3. Germline CDR1 is SQVTM and CDR2 is ANQGSEA. CDR3 coding DNA: TGCAGCCCGTGGACCCAACCCGGCGAGCAGTACTTC. This encodes CSPWTQPGEQYF.

This clonotype was observed many times. The junction departs from the called germline gene at one end, perhaps through a read error. This chain links TRBV5-1 with TRBJ2-1; 8 nucleotides line up with TRBD2. Germline CDR1 and CDR2: SGHRS and YFSETQ. The CDR3 consists of 14 residues. Here the CDR3 DNA reads TGTGCCAGCAGTTTAGGCGGGGGGTACAATGAGCAGTTCTTC. It encodes CASSLGGGYNEQFF.

This clonotype was detected a few times. This chain uses TRBV6-5 with TRBJ1-2; no clear D gene. The length of the CDR3 is 15 residues. Germline loops: CDR1 MNHEY, CDR2 SVGAGI. The V and J ends lost 0 bases and 3 bases respectively, with 11 bases between them. CDR3 sequence reads: CASSYSNGIDYGYTF. In nucleotides, the CDR3 is TGTGCCAGCAGTTACTCGAACGGAATAGACTATGGCTACACCTTC.

This clonotype was picked up a small number of times. The chain recombines TRBV5-1 with TRBJ1-2; 7 nucleotides match TRBD1. From germline, CDR1 is SGHRS and CDR2 YFSETQ. This CDR3 region has 13 residues. Unmatched junction bases numbered 8, after V lost 4 bases and J lost 8 bases. CDR3 residues: CASSAKQGLGYTF. DNA of the CDR3: TGCGCCAGCAGCGCAAAACAGGGGCTGGGCTACACCTTC.

This clonotype has only a few counts. This chain links TRBV7-2 with TRBJ1-5; D uncertain. Germline V gene sequence: CDR1 SGHTA, CDR2 FQGNSA. The CDR3 has 14 amino acids. V lost 3 bases and J 2 bases, leaving 8 bases between the germline ends. The CDR3 region has the DNA TGTGCCAGCAGCTTGAGGCCAGGCAATCAGCCCCAGCATTTT. Amino acid sequence: CASSLRPGNQPQHF.

This clonotype was seen more than once but under ten times. The J gene is TRBJ1-2, the V gene TRBV20-1; D gene uncertain. The ends were cut back, 5 bases at V and 4 bases at J, with 17 bases in the middle. CDR3 size: 14 residues. Germline CDR1 reads DFQATT; CDR2 reads SNEGSKA (reference sequence). The chain's CDR3 is CSASARGLFYGYTF. The CDR3 DNA is TGCAGTGCTTCGGCCCGGGGATTATTCTATGGCTACACCTTC.

This clonotype occurred a few times. The rearrangement links TRBV2 to TRBJ2-4; D might be TRBD1 (6 bases). From germline, CDR1 is SNHLY and CDR2 FYNNEI. V was trimmed by 3 bases and J by 6 bases, leaving 15 bases between them. CDR3 length: 15 amino acids. CDR3 nucleotides: TGTGCCAGCAGTGATAAACAGGCCAGGGGAAACATTCAGTACTTC. Amino acids: CASSDKQARGNIQYF.

This sequence joins TRBV12-5 and TRBJ2-1, with TRBD2 as a possible D gene (7 bases). Germline V CDR1 and CDR2: LGHNT, FRNRAP. Trimming took 0 bases from V and 0 from J, leaving 18 bases between them. The CDR3 is 19 residues long. This chain's CDR3 is CASGLVRQAGGSSYNEQFF. Here the CDR3 DNA reads TGTGCTAGTGGTTTGGTAAGACAGGCTGGCGGGAGCTCCTACAATGAGCAGTTCTTC.

This clonotype has a handful of counts. CDR3 in amino acids: CASSFYENTEAFF. The CDR3 bases are TGTGCCAGCAGCTTTTATGAGAACACTGAAGCTTTCTTT. This chain links TRBV7-9 with TRBJ1-1, with no clear D. The CDR3 sequence is 13 residues long. Germline lookup yields CDR1 SEHNR and CDR2 FQNEAQ (reference sequence). The germline V and J ends were trimmed by 3 bases and 1 base, with 6 bases remaining between them.

This clonotype has a count of ten or more. This sequence joins TRBV3-1 and TRBJ1-1; the D is unclear. The CDR3 length is 11 residues. Germline lookup yields CDR1 LGHDT and CDR2 YNNKEL (reference sequence). V shed 1 base and J shed 7 bases, with 4 bases lying between them. The CDR3 DNA reads TGTGCCAGCAGCCAAGGGGATGAAGCTTTCTTT. Translated: CASSQGDEAFF.

In its sample, this clonotype was seen many times. The rearrangement uses TRBV18 and TRBJ1-4; no definite D call. Trimming shortened V by 3 bases and J by 2 bases, and 1 base separated the two germline ends. The germline gives CDR1 KGHSH, CDR2 LQKENI. The CDR3 spans 12 residues. CDR3 protein: CASSPTNEKLFF. The CDR3 DNA reads as TGTGCCAGCTCACCCACTAATGAAAAACTGTTTTTT. The entire variable domain, with the rest obtained from reference TRBV18 and TRBJ1-4, is as follows: NAGVMQNPRHLVRRRGQEARLRCSPMKGHSHVYWYRQLPEEGLKFMVYLQKENIIDESGMPKERFSAEFPKEGPSILRIQQVVRGDSAAYFCASSPTNEKLFFGSGTQLSVL.

This chain uses TRBV7-8 with TRBJ2-7; no firm D call. The CDR3 loop spans 15 amino acids. CDR1 and CDR2 from the germline V gene are SGHVS and FQNEAQ. The ends were cut back, 1 base at V and 5 bases at J, with 15 bases in the middle. The CDR3, as DNA: TGTGCCAGCAGCTTAGGACGGAGAAAAGGCCACGAGCAGTACTTC. Its protein product is CASSLGRRKGHEQYF. The complete variable domain, with remaining parts taken from reference TRBV7-8 and TRBJ2-7, reads GAGVSQSPRYKVAKRGQDVALRCDPISGHVSLFWYQQALGQGPEFLTYFQNEAQLDKSGLPSDRFFAERPEGSVSTLKIQRTQQEDSAVYLCASSLGRRKGHEQYFGPGTRLTVT.

This clonotype was counted a few times. Mismatch with germline at one junction end may stem from a read error. This chain connects TRBV3-1 to TRBJ1-2; no reliable D call. Germline loops: CDR1 LGHDT, CDR2 YNNKEL (reference sequence). This CDR3 comprises 13 residues. Written as DNA, the CDR3 is TGTGCCAGCAGCCACCGGGCTAACTATGGCTGCACCTTC. Its translation is CASSHRANYGCTF.